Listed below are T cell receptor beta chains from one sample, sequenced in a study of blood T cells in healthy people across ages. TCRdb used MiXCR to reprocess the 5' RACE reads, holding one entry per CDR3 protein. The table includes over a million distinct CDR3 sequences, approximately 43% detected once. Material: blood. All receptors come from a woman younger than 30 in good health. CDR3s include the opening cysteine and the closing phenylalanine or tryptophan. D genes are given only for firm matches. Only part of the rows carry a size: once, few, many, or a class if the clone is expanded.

CDR3: CASKRGRPALYNEQFF; DNA: TGTGCCAGCAAAAGGGGGCGGCCAGCCCTCTACAATGAGCAGTTCTTC; V: TRBV7-8; size: few; D: TRBD1; J: TRBJ2-1
CDR3: CASSYPPTSRQETQYF; DNA: TGTGCCAGCAGCTACCCTCCGACAAGCCGCCAAGAGACCCAGTACTTC; V: TRBV11-2; size: few; D: NA; J: TRBJ2-5
CDR3: CASHGNTEAFF; DNA: TGTGCCAGCCACGGGAACACTGAAGCTTTCTTT; V: TRBV7-2; size: few; D: NA; J: TRBJ1-1
CDR3: CASSQWTGEQYF; DNA: TGTGCCAGCAGCCAGTGGACTGGAGAGCAGTACTTC; V: TRBV3-1; size: NA; D: NA; J: TRBJ2-5
CDR3: CSARLRGVSSEQFF; DNA: TGCAGTGCTAGACTCAGGGGAGTAAGTAGTGAGCAGTTCTTC; V: TRBV20-1; size: NA; D: NA; J: TRBJ2-1
CDR3: CASRPGQGASNEQFF; DNA: TGTGCCAGTAGACCGGGACAGGGGGCATCCAATGAGCAGTTCTTC; V: TRBV27; size: NA; D: TRBD1; J: TRBJ2-1
CDR3: CASSLNSGTPYEQYF; DNA: TGTGCCAGCAGTTTAAATTCAGGGACCCCCTACGAGCAGTACTTC; V: TRBV27; size: few; D: NA; J: TRBJ2-7
CDR3: CASSEPMDRVSPLHF; DNA: TGTGCCAGCAGTGAACCAATGGACAGGGTTTCACCCCTCCACTTT; V: TRBV25-1; size: few; D: TRBD1; J: TRBJ1-6
CDR3: CAWSVGQGAQETQYF; DNA: TGTGCCTGGAGCGTTGGACAGGGGGCTCAAGAGACCCAGTACTTC; V: TRBV30; size: NA; D: TRBD1; J: TRBJ2-5
CDR3: CASSQQWTSSVGTQYF; DNA: TGTGCCAGCAGCCAACAATGGACTAGCTCAGTGGGTACGCAGTATTTT; V: TRBV3-1; size: NA; D: TRBD2; J: TRBJ2-3
CDR3: CASSLPIYNSPLHF; DNA: TGTGCCAGCAGCTTACCCATTTATAATTCACCCCTCCACTTT; V: TRBV7-9; size: NA; D: NA; J: TRBJ1-6
CDR3: CATSRDSYDYTF; DNA: TGTGCCACCAGCAGAGACTCCTATGACTACACCTTC; V: TRBV15; size: NA; D: NA; J: TRBJ1-2
CDR3: CACSFAGGGGEQYF; DNA: TGTGCCTGCAGTTTCGCAGGGGGAGGTGGCGAGCAGTACTTC; V: TRBV28; size: NA; D: NA; J: TRBJ2-7
CDR3: CASSVLDGRGASEAFF; DNA: TGTGCCAGCAGTGTGCTCGACGGCAGGGGGGCAAGTGAAGCTTTCTTT; V: TRBV25-1; size: few; D: TRBD1; J: TRBJ1-1
CDR3: CASSLGTSGGAFNEQFF; DNA: TGTGCCAGCAGCTTAGGGACTAGCGGGGGGGCTTTTAATGAGCAGTTCTTC; V: TRBV5-4; size: NA; D: TRBD2; J: TRBJ2-1
CDR3: CARSLAHLNTGELFF; DNA: TGTGCCAGAAGCTTAGCACATCTCAACACCGGGGAGCTGTTTTTT; V: TRBV7-2; size: NA; D: NA; J: TRBJ2-2
CDR3: CASSVGGYGYTF; DNA: TGTGCCAGCAGCGTAGGCGGCTATGGCTACACCTTC; V: TRBV9; size: many; D: NA; J: TRBJ1-2
CDR3: CASSFGGFQGSSTDTQYF; DNA: TGTGCCAGCAGTTTTGGGGGCTTTCAGGGTTCCAGCACAGATACGCAGTATTTT; V: TRBV28; size: few; D: NA; J: TRBJ2-3
CDR3: CASSLMTNEETQYF; DNA: TGTGCCAGCAGCTTAATGACTAACGAAGAGACCCAGTACTTC; V: TRBV11-2; size: few; D: NA; J: TRBJ2-5
CDR3: CASSRIPDSQDPDTQYF; DNA: TGCGCCAGCAGCCGGATTCCCGACAGCCAGGATCCAGATACGCAGTATTTT; V: TRBV5-1; size: NA; D: NA; J: TRBJ2-3
CDR3: CASSFLTKQFF; DNA: TGTGCCAGCAGCTTTTTGACTAAGCAGTTCTTC; V: TRBV5-6; size: few; D: NA; J: TRBJ2-1
CDR3: CASSLEAVINYGYTF; DNA: TGTGCCAGCAGCTTAGAGGCAGTTATTAACTATGGCTACACCTTC; V: TRBV7-2; size: NA; D: NA; J: TRBJ1-2
CDR3: CASSWSHLTDTQYF; DNA: TGTGCCAGCAGTTGGAGCCATCTAACAGATACGCAGTATTTT; V: TRBV27; size: few; D: NA; J: TRBJ2-3
CDR3: CASSSPGTPNTGELFF; DNA: TGTGCCAGCAGTTCCCCCGGGACCCCGAACACCGGGGAGCTGTTTTTT; V: TRBV28; size: NA; D: NA; J: TRBJ2-2
CDR3: CASSVVSPSSYNEQFF; DNA: TGTGCCAGCAGCGTAGTTAGTCCGAGCTCCTACAATGAGCAGTTCTTC; V: TRBV9; size: many; D: NA; J: TRBJ2-1
CDR3: CASSLVGAENYGYTF; DNA: TGTGCCAGCAGCTTAGTTGGGGCAGAGAACTATGGCTACACCTTC; V: TRBV7-9; size: NA; D: NA; J: TRBJ1-2
CDR3: CSVEPTSGRVYEQFF; DNA: TGCAGCGTTGAACCCACTAGCGGGAGAGTCTATGAGCAGTTCTTC; V: TRBV29-1; size: NA; D: TRBD2; J: TRBJ2-1
CDR3: CASSQGRSNGPLHF; DNA: TGTGCCAGCAGCCAGGGGAGATCCAACGGACCCCTCCACTTT; V: TRBV7-9; size: few; D: NA; J: TRBJ1-6
CDR3: CASSEARGWGRAYNEQYF; DNA: TGTGCCAGCAGTGAGGCCCGAGGTTGGGGACGAGCGTACAATGAGCAGTACTTC; V: TRBV25-1; size: NA; D: NA; J: TRBJ2-7